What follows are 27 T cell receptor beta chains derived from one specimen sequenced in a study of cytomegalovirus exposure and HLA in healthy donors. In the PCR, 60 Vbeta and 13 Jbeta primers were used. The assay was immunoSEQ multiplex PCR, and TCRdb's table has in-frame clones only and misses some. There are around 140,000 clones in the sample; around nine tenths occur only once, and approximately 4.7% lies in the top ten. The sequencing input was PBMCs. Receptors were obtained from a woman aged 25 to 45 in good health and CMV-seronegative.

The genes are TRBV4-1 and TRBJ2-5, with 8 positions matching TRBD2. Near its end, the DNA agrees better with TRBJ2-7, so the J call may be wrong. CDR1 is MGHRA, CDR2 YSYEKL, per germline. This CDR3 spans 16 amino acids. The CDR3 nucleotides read TGCGCCAGCAGCCAAGGCGGACTAGCTTTCTCCTACGAGCAGTACTTC. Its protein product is CASSQGGLAFSYEQYF.

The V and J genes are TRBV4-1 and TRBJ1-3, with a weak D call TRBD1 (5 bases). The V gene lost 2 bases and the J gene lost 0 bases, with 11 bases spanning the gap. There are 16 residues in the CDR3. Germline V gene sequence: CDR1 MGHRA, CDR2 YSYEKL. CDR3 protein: CASSQTAGGSGNTIYF. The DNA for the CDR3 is TGCGCCAGCAGCCAAACAGCGGGGGGCTCTGGAAACACCATATATTTT.

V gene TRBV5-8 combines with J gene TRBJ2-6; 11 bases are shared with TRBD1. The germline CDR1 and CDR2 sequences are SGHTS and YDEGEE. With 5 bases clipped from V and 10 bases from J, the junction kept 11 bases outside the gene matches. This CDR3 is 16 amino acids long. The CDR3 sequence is CASRGLGTGGWNVLTF. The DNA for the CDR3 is TGTGCCAGCAGGGGGCTCGGGACAGGGGGTTGGAACGTCCTGACTTTC.

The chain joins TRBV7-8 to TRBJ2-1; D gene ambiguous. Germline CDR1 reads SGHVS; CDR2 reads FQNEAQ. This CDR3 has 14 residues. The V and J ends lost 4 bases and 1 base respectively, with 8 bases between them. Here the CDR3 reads CASSSVPSYNEQFF. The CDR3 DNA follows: TGTGCCAGCAGCTCAGTCCCGTCCTACAATGAGCAGTTCTTC.

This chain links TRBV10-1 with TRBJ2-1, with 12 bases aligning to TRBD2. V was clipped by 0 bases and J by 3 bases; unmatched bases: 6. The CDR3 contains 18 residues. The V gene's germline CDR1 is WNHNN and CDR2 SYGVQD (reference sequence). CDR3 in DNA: TGCGCCAGCAGTGAGTCATCACTAGCGGGAGGATTCTACAATGAGCAGTTCTTC. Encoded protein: CASSESSLAGGFYNEQFF.

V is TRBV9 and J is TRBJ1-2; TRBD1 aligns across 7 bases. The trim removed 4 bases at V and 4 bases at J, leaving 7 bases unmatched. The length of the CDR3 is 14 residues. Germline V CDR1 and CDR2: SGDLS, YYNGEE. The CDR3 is CASSKRDSSYGYTF. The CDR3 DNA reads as TGTGCCAGCAGCAAGAGGGACAGCTCCTATGGCTACACCTTC.

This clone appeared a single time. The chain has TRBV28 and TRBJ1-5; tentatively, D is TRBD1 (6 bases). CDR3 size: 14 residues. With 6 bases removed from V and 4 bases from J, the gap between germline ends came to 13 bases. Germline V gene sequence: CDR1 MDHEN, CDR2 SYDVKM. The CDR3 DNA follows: TGTGCCAGCAGGCGCCGGGACACAAATCAGCCCCAGCATTTT. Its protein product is CASRRRDTNQPQHF.

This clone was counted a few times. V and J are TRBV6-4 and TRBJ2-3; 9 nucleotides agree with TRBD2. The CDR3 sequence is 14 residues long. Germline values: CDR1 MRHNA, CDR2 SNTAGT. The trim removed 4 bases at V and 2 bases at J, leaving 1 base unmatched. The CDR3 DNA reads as TGTGCCAGCAGTGGCGGGGGGGCCACAGATACGCAGTATTTT. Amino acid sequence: CASSGGGATDTQYF.

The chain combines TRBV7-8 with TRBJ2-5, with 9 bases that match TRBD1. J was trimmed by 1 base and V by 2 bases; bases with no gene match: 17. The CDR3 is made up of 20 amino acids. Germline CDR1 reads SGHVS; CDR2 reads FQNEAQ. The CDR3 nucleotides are TGTGCCAGCAGCTTATGGGGAAGGACAGGGGTGTTGGGAGGCCAAGAGACCCAGTACTTC. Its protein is CASSLWGRTGVLGGQETQYF.

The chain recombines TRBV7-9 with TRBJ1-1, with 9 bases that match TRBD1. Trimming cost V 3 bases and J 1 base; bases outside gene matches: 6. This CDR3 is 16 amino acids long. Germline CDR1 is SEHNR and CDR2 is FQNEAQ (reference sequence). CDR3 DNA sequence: TGTGCCAGCAGCTTGAAGTACAGGGGGCGGAACACTGAAGCTTTCTTT. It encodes CASSLKYRGRNTEAFF.

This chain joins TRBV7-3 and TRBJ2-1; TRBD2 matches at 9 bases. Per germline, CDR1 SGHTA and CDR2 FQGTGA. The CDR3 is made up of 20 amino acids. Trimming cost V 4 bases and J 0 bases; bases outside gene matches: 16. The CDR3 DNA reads TGTGCCAGCAGCTCCATCGGGACTAGCTTTGGCCGGGGCTCCTACAATGAGCAGTTCTTC. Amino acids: CASSSIGTSFGRGSYNEQFF.

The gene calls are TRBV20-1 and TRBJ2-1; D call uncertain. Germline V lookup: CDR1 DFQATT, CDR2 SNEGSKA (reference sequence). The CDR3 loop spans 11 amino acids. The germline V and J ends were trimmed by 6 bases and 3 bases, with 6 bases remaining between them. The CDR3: CSANSYNEQFF. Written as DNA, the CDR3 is TGCAGTGCGAACAGCTACAATGAGCAGTTCTTC.

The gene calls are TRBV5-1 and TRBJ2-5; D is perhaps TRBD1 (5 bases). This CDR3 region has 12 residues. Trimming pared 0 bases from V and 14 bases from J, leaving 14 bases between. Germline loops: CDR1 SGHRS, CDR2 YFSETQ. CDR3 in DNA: TGCGCCAGCAGCTTGGAACAGGAGCGCAAATACTTC. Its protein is CASSLEQERKYF.

The DNA of the CDR3 is TGTGCCAGCAGCATTACACAGGGGTCAGATACGCAGTATTTT. Translated, it gives CASSITQGSDTQYF. The rearrangement joins TRBV7-3 to TRBJ2-3; 7 bases are a match to TRBD1. Trimming took 5 bases from V and 4 from J; bases not matched to a gene: 6. Germline CDR1 is SGHTA and CDR2 is FQGTGA. CDR3 length: 14 residues.

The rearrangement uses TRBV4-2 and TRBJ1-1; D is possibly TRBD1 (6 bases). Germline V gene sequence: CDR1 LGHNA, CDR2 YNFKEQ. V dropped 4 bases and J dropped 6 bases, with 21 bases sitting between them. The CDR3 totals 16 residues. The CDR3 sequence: CASSPRGRAGGPEAFF. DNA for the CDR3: TGTGCCAGCAGCCCCCGGGGCAGGGCCGGGGGGCCTGAAGCTTTCTTT.

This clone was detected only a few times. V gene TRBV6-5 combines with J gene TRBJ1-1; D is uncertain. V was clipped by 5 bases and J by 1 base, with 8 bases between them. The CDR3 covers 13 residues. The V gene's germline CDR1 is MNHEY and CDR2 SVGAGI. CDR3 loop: CASSAGKNTEAFF. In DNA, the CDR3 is TGTGCCAGCAGTGCGGGCAAGAACACTGAAGCTTTCTTT.

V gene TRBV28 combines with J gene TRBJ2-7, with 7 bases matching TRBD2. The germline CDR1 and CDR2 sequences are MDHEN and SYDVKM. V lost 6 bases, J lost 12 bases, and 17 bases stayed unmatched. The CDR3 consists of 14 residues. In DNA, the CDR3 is TGTGCCAGCAGACTTGGGGGGGAGGGTGGGCGACCGTACTTC. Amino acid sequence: CASRLGGEGGRPYF.

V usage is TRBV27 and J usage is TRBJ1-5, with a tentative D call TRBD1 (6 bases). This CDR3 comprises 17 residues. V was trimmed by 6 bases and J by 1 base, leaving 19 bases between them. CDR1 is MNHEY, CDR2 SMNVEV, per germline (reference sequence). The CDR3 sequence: CASSPSGGALSNQPQHF. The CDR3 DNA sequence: TGTGCCAGCAGCCCCTCGGGGGGGGCTTTAAGCAATCAGCCCCAGCATTTT.

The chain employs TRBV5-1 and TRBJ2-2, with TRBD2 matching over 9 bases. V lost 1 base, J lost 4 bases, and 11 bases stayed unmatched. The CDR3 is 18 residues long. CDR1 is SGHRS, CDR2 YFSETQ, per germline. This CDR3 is CASSLRSGGTHVTGELFF. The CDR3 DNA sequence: TGCGCCAGCAGCTTGAGGAGCGGGGGGACACACGTCACCGGGGAGCTGTTTTTT.

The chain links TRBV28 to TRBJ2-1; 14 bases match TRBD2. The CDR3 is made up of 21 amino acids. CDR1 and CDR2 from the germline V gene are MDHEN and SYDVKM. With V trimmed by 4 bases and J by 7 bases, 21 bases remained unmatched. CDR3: CASSSKKLRLAGGSFLNEQFF. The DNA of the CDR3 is TGTGCCAGCAGTTCTAAGAAACTACGACTAGCGGGAGGGTCATTTTTGAATGAGCAGTTCTTC.

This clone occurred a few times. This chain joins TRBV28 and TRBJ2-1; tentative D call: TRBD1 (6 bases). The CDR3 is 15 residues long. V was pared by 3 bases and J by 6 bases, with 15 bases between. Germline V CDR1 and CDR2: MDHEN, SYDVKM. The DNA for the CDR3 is TGTGCCAGCAGTTTTTCCCCGGAAGGGGGCAATGAGCAGTTCTTC. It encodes CASSFSPEGGNEQFF.

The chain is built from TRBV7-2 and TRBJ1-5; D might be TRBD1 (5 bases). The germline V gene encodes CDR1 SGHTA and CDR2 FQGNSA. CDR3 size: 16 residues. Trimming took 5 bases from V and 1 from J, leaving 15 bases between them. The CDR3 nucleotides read TGTGCCAGCAGCCCATCCGTGGGGGGAAGCAATCAGCCCCAGCATTTT. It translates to CASSPSVGGSNQPQHF.

CDR3 coding DNA: TGTGCCAGTAGCCCTACAGGGTGGGGGTTGGCCAAAAACATTCAGTACTTC. Translation gives CASSPTGWGLAKNIQYF. The chain employs TRBV19 and TRBJ2-4; the D gene is possibly TRBD1 (6 bases). V was trimmed by 6 bases and J by 1 base, leaving 19 bases between them. This CDR3 is built from 17 residues. Per the germline V gene, CDR1 is LNHDA and CDR2 is SQIVND (reference sequence).

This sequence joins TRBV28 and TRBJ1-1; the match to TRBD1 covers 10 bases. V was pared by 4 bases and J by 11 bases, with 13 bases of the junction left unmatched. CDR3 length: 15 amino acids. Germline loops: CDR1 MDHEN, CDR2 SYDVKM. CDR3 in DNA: TGTGCCAGCAGTTCCTGGACAGGGGGGCAAGTATCGGCTTTCTTT. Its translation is CASSSWTGGQVSAFF. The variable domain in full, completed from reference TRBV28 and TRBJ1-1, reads DVKVTQSSRYLVKRTGEKVFLECVQDMDHENMFWYRQDPGLGLRLIYFSYDVKMKEKGDIPEGYSVSREKKERFSLILESASTNQTSMYLCASSSWTGGQVSAFFGQGTRLTVV.

The CDR3 DNA follows: TGTGCCAGCAGTTACTACAGGGAGTCCTACGAGCAGTACTTC. Amino acid sequence: CASSYYRESYEQYF. The chain couples TRBV6-5 to TRBJ2-7; D possibly corresponds to TRBD1 (6 bases). Germline V gene data show CDR1 as MNHEY and CDR2 as SVGAGI. The CDR3 extends over 14 amino acids. The V gene lost 1 base and the J gene lost 1 base, with 8 bases spanning the gap.

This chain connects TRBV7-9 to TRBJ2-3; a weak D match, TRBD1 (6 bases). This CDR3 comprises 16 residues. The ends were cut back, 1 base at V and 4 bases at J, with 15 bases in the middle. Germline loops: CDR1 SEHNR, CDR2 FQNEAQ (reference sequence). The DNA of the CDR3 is TGTGCCAGCAGCTTAGGGACAGTAAAAGGCTCAGATACGCAGTATTTT. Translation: CASSLGTVKGSDTQYF.

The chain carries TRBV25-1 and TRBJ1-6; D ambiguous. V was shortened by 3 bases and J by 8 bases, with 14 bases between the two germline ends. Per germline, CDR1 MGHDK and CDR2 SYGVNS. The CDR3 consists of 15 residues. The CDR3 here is CASSDSQVLHSPLHF. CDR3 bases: TGTGCCAGCAGTGACTCTCAGGTCTTGCATTCACCCCTCCACTTT.